The present T cell receptor beta chain was sequenced within a study of blood T cell repertoires in COVID-19. Source study methods: Reference gene primers were amplified, and this amplification served to estimate nucleated cell counts. Libraries were prepared by immunoSEQ multiplex PCR; TCRdb keeps only in-frame clonotypes and omits some of them. That table is the source of V, J and clone size, and D and trimming were worked out from the DNA. The sample consists of around 150,000 clones, 76% of them appearing once. Trimming stripped 9 bases from V and 3 bases from J, with 10 bases between. The length of the CDR3 is 13 residues. Germline V CDR1 and CDR2: KGHDR, SFDVKD.

This TCR came from a woman older than 75 with acute or convalescent COVID-19. The chain employs TRBV24-1 and TRBJ2-2; D perhaps matches TRBD1 (7 bases). The sequenced sample consisted of peripheral blood. The CDR3 coding sequence is TGTGCCACCGGCAGGGGGGACACCGGGGAGCTGTTTTTT. Translated: CATGRGDTGELFF.